This TCR beta chain was identified in a study of cytomegalovirus exposure and HLA in healthy donors. Broader study findings: Immune exposure was documented only through CMV serostatus. Fewer N-insertions than the roughly 670-donor mean were reportedly shown by an Asian-associated ancestry cluster in a later analysis.

The PCR contained 60 Vbeta and 13 Jbeta primers. Data came from immunoSEQ multiplex PCR; TCRdb stores just in-frame clones and leaves some out. The sample contains around 120,000 clones, more than 70% of which appear only once. To note about this clone: Its specificity is not known.

V was shortened by 3 bases and J by 7 bases, with 11 bases between the two germline ends. The V gene's germline CDR1 is SGHRS and CDR2 YFSETQ. The CDR3 covers 13 residues. The sequence was collected from a human donor in good health. The J gene is TRBJ1-5, the V gene TRBV5-1; D gene ambiguous. Sequenced: PBMCs. The CDR3 DNA follows: TGCGCCAGCAGCTACCTGGGCGGGCAGCCCCAGCATTTT. It is translated as CASSYLGGQPQHF.